This T cell receptor beta chain stems from a study of blood T cell repertoires in COVID-19. At the level of the study: Sources were T cells, B-cell-depleted T cells, or PBMCs; the material itself was cDNA or gDNA.

About this clone itself: Other nucleotide sequences from this sample produce the same CDR3.

Method: immunoSEQ multiplex PCR; TCRdb's copy keeps in-frame clones and lacks some. The table records over 150,000 clones, approximately 80% of them present only once. The germline CDR1 and CDR2 sequences are SGHAT and FQNNGV. V lost 6 bases and J lost 2, with 13 bases in between. This CDR3 spans 15 amino acids. Sequencing was carried out using peripheral blood. This chain connects TRBV11-2 to TRBJ2-2; D might be TRBD1 (6 bases). The sequence was obtained from a human donor in a cohort sampled during active COVID-19. The CDR3 here is CASSLGHLNTGELFF. DNA of the CDR3: TGTGCCAGCAGTTTGGGACATCTTAACACCGGGGAGCTGTTTTTT. Variable domain in full (rest from reference TRBV11-2 and TRBJ2-2): EAGVAQSPRYKIIEKRQSVAFWCNPISGHATLYWYQQILGQGPKLLIQFQNNGVVDDSQLPKDRFSAERLKGVDSTLKIQPAKLEDSAVYLCASSLGHLNTGELFFGEGSRLTVL.